The 21 T cell receptor beta chains in this list originate from one sample, sequenced in a study of blood T cell repertoires in COVID-19. Sequencing used immunoSEQ multiplex PCR; TCRdb keeps in-frame clones, though not all of them. This table has 150,000 or so clones, around nine tenths appearing once. The sequenced sample was peripheral blood. The receptor set was obtained from a woman aged 60-75 years with acute or convalescent COVID-19.

The V call is TRBV4-1, the J call TRBJ2-1; 13 bases are a match to TRBD2. This CDR3 spans 16 amino acids. CDR1 MGHRA and CDR2 YSYEKL come from the germline V gene. Trimming took 1 base from V and 9 from J; bases not matched to a gene: 6. CDR3 loop: CASSQGLGLAGIEQFF. As DNA, the CDR3 is TGCGCCAGCAGCCAAGGGCTGGGACTAGCGGGGATTGAGCAGTTCTTC.

This rearrangement joins TRBV5-8 to TRBJ2-3; 9 bases are a match to TRBD1. CDR3 length: 15 amino acids. The germline CDR1 and CDR2 sequences are SGHTS and YDEGEE. V dropped 2 bases and J dropped 5; count of bases not matched to a gene: 6. CDR3 residues: CASSFRTGGIDTQYF. CDR3 nucleotide sequence: TGTGCCAGCAGCTTTAGAACAGGGGGCATAGATACGCAGTATTTT.

The rearrangement joins TRBV28 to TRBJ1-4; no definite D call. The germline CDR1 and CDR2 sequences are MDHEN and SYDVKM. The ends were cut back, 2 bases at V and 4 bases at J, with 17 bases in the middle. This CDR3 is built from 17 residues. This CDR3 reads CASSLNGRGEINEKLFF. The CDR3 nucleotides read TGTGCCAGCAGTTTAAACGGCCGCGGTGAGATTAATGAAAAACTGTTTTTT.

This clone was counted only a few times. The V call is TRBV6-2 or TRBV6-3, the J call TRBJ2-5, with no clear D. The CDR3 sequence is 13 residues long. Germline V CDR1 and CDR2: MNHEY, SVGEGT. Trimming stripped 1 base from V and 5 bases from J, with 8 bases between. The CDR3 here is CASSYLSQETQYF. CDR3 DNA sequence: TGTGCCAGCAGTTACTTGTCTCAGGAGACCCAGTACTTC.

The count of this clone is one. The chain couples TRBV10-3 to TRBJ1-2, with D possibly TRBD1 on 6 matching bases. The CDR3 spans 17 residues. Germline V lookup: CDR1 ENHRY, CDR2 SYGVKD. The CDR3 spells CAHQAGEGSELNYGYTF. In DNA form, the CDR3 reads TGTGCTCACCAAGCAGGGGAGGGTTCCGAACTGAACTATGGCTACACCTTC.

The rearrangement links TRBV6-2 or TRBV6-3 to TRBJ1-5; no definite D call. V dropped 2 bases and J dropped 4 bases, with 6 bases sitting between them. Per the germline V gene, CDR1 is MNHEY and CDR2 is SVGEGT. The CDR3 sequence is 13 residues long. The CDR3 protein is CASSYEANQPQHF. As DNA, the CDR3 is TGTGCCAGCAGTTACGAGGCTAATCAGCCCCAGCATTTT.

V and J are TRBV30 and TRBJ2-1; D gene ambiguous. The CDR3 extends over 14 amino acids. The germline V gene has CDR1 GTSNPN and CDR2 SVGIG (reference sequence). Trimming took off 5 bases at V and 0 bases at J, with 11 bases between the two ends. The CDR3 coding sequence is TGTGCCTGGCAAGCTTTTAGCTCCTACAATGAGCAGTTCTTC. It translates to CAWQAFSSYNEQFF. Complete variable domain (other parts from reference TRBV30 and TRBJ2-1): SQTIHQWPATLVQPVGSPLSLECTVEGTSNPNLYWYRQAAGRGLQLLFYSVGIGQISSEVPQNLSASRPQDRQFILSSKKLLLSDSGFYLCAWQAFSSYNEQFFGPGTRLTVL.

This clone was observed once. The chain has TRBV28 and TRBJ1-5; D unclear. The CDR3 runs 16 residues. Trimming stripped 3 bases from V and 3 bases from J, with 15 bases between. From germline, CDR1 is MDHEN and CDR2 SYDVKM. This chain's CDR3 is CASSFFPSLPNQPQHF. The CDR3 nucleotides read TGTGCCAGCAGTTTTTTTCCGAGTCTCCCCAATCAGCCCCAGCATTTT.

The rearrangement joins TRBV3-1 (or the pseudogene TRBV3-2) to TRBJ2-7; TRBD1 aligns across 8 bases. V was clipped by 1 base and J by 6 bases; unmatched bases: 11. The CDR3 length is 16 residues. CDR1 is LGHDT and CDR2 is YNNKEL in the germline V gene (reference sequence). CDR3 loop: CASSQGFGTGSLEQYF. The CDR3 DNA sequence: TGTGCCAGCAGCCAAGGATTCGGGACAGGTTCTCTCGAGCAGTACTTC.

This clone was seen once. This chain links TRBV10-3 with TRBJ1-1; 8 positions agree with TRBD1. J lost 10 bases, V lost 11 bases, and 9 bases had no gene match. This CDR3 comprises 11 residues. Germline V gene lookup returns CDR1 ENHRY and CDR2 SYGVKD. The CDR3 nucleotides read TGTGCCGTACGTCAGACAGGGGCAGCTTTCTTT. Protein product: CAVRQTGAAFF.

This clone was detected once. The chain has TRBV7-3 and TRBJ1-3, with TRBD1 identical over 8 bases. The germline CDR1 and CDR2 sequences are SGHTA and FQGTGA. V gave up 5 bases and J gave up 1 base; unmatched junction bases: 4. The CDR3 is 15 residues long. CDR3 bases: TGTGCCAGCAGCCCTCGGACAGGGTCTGGAAACACCATATATTTT. It translates to CASSPRTGSGNTIYF.

The chain uses TRBV14 and TRBJ1-1; tentative D call: TRBD1 (6 bases). Trimming left V 3 bases short and J 1 base short, with 6 bases between. Germline V gene lookup returns CDR1 SGHDN and CDR2 FVKESK. The CDR3 consists of 13 residues. Here the CDR3 reads CASSQDRNTEAFF. The CDR3 DNA is TGTGCCAGCAGCCAGGACAGGAACACTGAAGCTTTCTTT. Looking up the rest from reference TRBV14 and TRBJ1-1 gives the full variable domain: EAGVTQFPSHSVIEKGQTVTLRCDPISGHDNLYWYRRVMGKEIKFLLHFVKESKQDESGMPNNRFLAERTGGTYSTLKVQPAELEDSGVYFCASSQDRNTEAFFGQGTRLTVV.

V gene TRBV7-3 combines with J gene TRBJ2-2; D is possibly TRBD1 (7 bases). This CDR3 region has 17 residues. Germline V gene lookup returns CDR1 SGHTA and CDR2 FQGTGA. The V and J ends lost 6 bases and 0 bases respectively, with 17 bases between them. This CDR3 reads CASSGGTAFANTGELFF. DNA for the CDR3: TGTGCCAGCAGTGGAGGGACAGCGTTCGCGAACACCGGGGAGCTGTTTTTT.

The chain is built from TRBV5-1 and TRBJ1-1; D gene unclear. Germline values: CDR1 SGHRS, CDR2 YFSETQ. Between the trimmed V and J ends, which lost 2 bases and 1 base, there was a span of 3 bases. The CDR3 totals 12 residues. The CDR3 sequence is CASSFGNTEAFF. CDR3 DNA: TGCGCCAGCAGCTTCGGGAACACTGAAGCTTTCTTT.

V gene TRBV7-2 combines with J gene TRBJ1-1; no definite D call. V gave up 6 bases and J gave up 1 base, with 9 bases separating them. The CDR3 has 13 amino acids. Per the germline V gene, CDR1 is SGHTA and CDR2 is FQGNSA. Here the CDR3 reads CASSTNRNTEAFF. The CDR3 bases are TGTGCCAGCAGTACAAACAGGAACACTGAAGCTTTCTTT.

CDR3 in amino acids: CASSLRGRGINTEAFF. The CDR3, as DNA: TGTGCCAGCTCACTCAGGGGGCGCGGGATAAACACTGAAGCTTTCTTT. This sequence joins TRBV18 and TRBJ1-1, with 8 bases that match TRBD1. Germline trimming cut 4 bases from V and 2 bases from J; bases unmatched to any gene: 9. Germline-derived CDR1 and CDR2 are KGHSH and LQKENI. This CDR3 is built from 16 residues. Full variable domain (missing parts from reference TRBV18 and TRBJ1-1): NAGVMQNPRHLVRRRGQEARLRCSPMKGHSHVYWYRQLPEEGLKFMVYLQKENIIDESGMPKERFSAEFPKEGPSILRIQQVVRGDSAAYFCASSLRGRGINTEAFFGQGTRLTVV.

This chain joins TRBV19 and TRBJ1-1, with 10 nucleotides matching TRBD1. CDR1 is LNHDA and CDR2 is SQIVND in the germline V gene (reference sequence). The CDR3 spans 14 residues. The ends lost 7 bases at V and 4 bases at J; junction bases unmatched: 6. The CDR3 is CASIDRGRFTEAFF. The CDR3 DNA reads as TGTGCCAGTATCGACAGGGGGCGTTTCACTGAAGCTTTCTTT.

The chain recombines TRBV4-1 with TRBJ2-7; possibly TRBD1 for D (6 bases). Germline lookup yields CDR1 MGHRA and CDR2 YSYEKL. The germline V and J ends were trimmed by 0 bases and 2 bases, with 11 bases remaining between them. The CDR3 covers 15 residues. Written as DNA, the CDR3 is TGCGCCAGCAGCCAAGAACCGGACAGTCCCTACGAGCAGTACTTC. Translated, it gives CASSQEPDSPYEQYF.

The gene calls are TRBV27 and TRBJ1-5, with D perhaps matching TRBD1 (6 bases). Germline values: CDR1 MNHEY, CDR2 SMNVEV (reference sequence). The V end was cut by 5 bases, the J end by 7 bases, with 12 bases between. The CDR3 sequence is 13 residues long. CDR3 nucleotides: TGTGCCAGCAGTCGGGCAGGGGTCCAGCCCCAGCATTTT. The encoded protein is CASSRAGVQPQHF.

Regarding this clone: In the same sample, other DNA sequences code for this CDR3. This chain links TRBV12-3 or TRBV12-4 with TRBJ1-2; D gene uncertain. V gave up 3 bases and J gave up 7 bases, with 9 bases separating them. This CDR3 contains 12 residues. The CDR3 nucleotides read TGTGCCAGCAGTTTTGAGGGAAGTGGCTACACCTTC. This encodes CASSFEGSGYTF.

The V gene is TRBV5-6, the J gene TRBJ1-6; D is possibly TRBD1 (5 bases). CDR1 and CDR2 from the germline V gene are SGHDT and YYEEEE. V was shortened by 5 bases and J by 13 bases, with 28 bases between the two germline ends. This CDR3 spans 17 amino acids. The CDR3, as DNA: TGTGCCAGCAGTTCCTATGCCGGTCCAGGGCAGAAGGCCCCCCTCCACTTT. Encoded protein: CASSSYAGPGQKAPLHF.